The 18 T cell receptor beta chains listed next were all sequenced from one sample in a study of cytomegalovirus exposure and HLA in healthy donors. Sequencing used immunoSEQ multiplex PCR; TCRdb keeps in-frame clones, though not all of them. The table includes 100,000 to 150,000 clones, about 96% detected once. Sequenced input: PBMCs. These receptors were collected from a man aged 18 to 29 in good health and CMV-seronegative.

The CDR3 spells CASSGSGVNYGYTF. The DNA of the CDR3 is TGTGCCAGCAGCGGTTCCGGGGTAAACTATGGCTACACCTTC. The chain couples TRBV7-2 to TRBJ1-2; D unclear. Germline V gene data show CDR1 as SGHTA and CDR2 as FQGNSA. V dropped 5 bases and J dropped 2 bases, with 12 bases sitting between them. CDR3 length: 14 residues.

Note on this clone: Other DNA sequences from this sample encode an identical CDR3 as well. The CDR3 reads CASSHRTGGTEAFF. The CDR3 coding sequence is TGCGCCAGCAGCCATAGGACAGGGGGCACTGAAGCTTTCTTT. This chain joins TRBV4-3 and TRBJ1-1, with 10 bases lining up with TRBD1. Looked up from germline, CDR1 is LGHNA and CDR2 is YSLEER. The CDR3 is made up of 14 amino acids. The J segment lost 4 bases and the V segment lost 3 bases, leaving 2 bases of the junction unmatched.

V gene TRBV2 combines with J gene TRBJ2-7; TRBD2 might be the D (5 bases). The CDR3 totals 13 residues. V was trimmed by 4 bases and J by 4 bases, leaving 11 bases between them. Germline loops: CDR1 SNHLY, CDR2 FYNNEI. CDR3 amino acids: CASSGGPWYEQYF. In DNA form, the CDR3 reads TGTGCCAGCAGTGGAGGGCCATGGTACGAGCAGTACTTC.

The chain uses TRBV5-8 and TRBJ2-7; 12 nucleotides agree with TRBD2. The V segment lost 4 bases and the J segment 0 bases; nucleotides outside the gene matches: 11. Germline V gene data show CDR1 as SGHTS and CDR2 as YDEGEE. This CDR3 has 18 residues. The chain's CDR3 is CASSPGLAGPKNSYEQYF. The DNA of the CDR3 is TGTGCCAGCAGCCCGGGACTAGCGGGCCCAAAAAACTCCTACGAGCAGTACTTC.

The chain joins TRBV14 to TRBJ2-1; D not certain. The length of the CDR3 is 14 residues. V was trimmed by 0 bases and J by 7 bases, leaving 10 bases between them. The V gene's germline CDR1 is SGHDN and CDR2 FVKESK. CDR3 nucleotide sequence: TGTGCCAGCAGCCAAGAACTGGCGGCGAATGAGCAGTTCTTC. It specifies CASSQELAANEQFF.

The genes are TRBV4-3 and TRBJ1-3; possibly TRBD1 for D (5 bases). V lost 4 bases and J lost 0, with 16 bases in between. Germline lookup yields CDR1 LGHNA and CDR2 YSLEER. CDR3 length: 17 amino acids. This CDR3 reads CASSPEQVTISGNTIYF. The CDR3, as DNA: TGCGCCAGCAGCCCGGAACAGGTTACCATCTCTGGAAACACCATATATTTT.

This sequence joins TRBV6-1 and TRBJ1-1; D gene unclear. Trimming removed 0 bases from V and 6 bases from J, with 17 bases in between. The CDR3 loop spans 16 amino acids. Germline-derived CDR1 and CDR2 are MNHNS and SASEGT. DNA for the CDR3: TGTGCCAGCAGTGAAGCGGTGTCGAGGGCGGTCGCTGAAGCTTTCTTT. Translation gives CASSEAVSRAVAEAFF.

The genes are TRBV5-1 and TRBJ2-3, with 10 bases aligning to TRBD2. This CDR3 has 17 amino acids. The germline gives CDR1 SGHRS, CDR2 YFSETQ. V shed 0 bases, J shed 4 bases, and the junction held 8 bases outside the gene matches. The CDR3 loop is CASSLAPLAGVPDTQYF. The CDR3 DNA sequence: TGCGCCAGCAGCTTGGCTCCCCTAGCGGGAGTGCCAGATACGCAGTATTTT.

CDR3 bases: TGTGCCAGCAGCTTAGCGGCAGATGCGGACTATGGCTACACCTTC. Residues: CASSLAADADYGYTF. V is TRBV7-2 and J is TRBJ1-2; no firm D call. The CDR3 length is 15 residues. Germline CDR1 and CDR2: SGHTA and FQGNSA. Between the trimmed V and J ends, which lost 0 bases and 3 bases, there was a span of 11 bases.

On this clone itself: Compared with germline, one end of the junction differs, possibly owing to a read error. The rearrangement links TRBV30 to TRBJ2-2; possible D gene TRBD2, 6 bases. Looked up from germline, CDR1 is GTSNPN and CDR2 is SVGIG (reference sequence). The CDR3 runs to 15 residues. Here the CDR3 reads CAGRPLASSTGELFF. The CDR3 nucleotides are TGTGCCGGGAGGCCCCTAGCGAGTAGCACCGGGGAGCTGTTTTTT.

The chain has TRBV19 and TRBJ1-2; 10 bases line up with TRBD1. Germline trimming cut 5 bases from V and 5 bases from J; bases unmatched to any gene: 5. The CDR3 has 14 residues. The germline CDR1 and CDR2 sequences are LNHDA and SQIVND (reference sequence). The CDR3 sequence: CASSSQGQGYGYTF. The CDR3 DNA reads TGTGCCAGTAGTTCCCAGGGACAGGGGTATGGCTACACCTTC.

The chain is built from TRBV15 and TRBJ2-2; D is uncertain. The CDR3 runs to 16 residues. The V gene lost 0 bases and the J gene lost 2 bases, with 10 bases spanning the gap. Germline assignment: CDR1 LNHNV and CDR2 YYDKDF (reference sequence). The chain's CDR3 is CATSRDRGQNTGELFF. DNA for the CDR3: TGTGCCACCAGCAGAGATCGAGGCCAAAACACCGGGGAGCTGTTTTTT. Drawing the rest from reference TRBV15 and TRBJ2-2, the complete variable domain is DAMVIQNPRYQVTQFGKPVTLSCSQTLNHNVMYWYQQKSSQAPKLLFHYYDKDFNNEADTPDNFQSRRPNTSFCFLDIRSPGLGDTAMYLCATSRDRGQNTGELFFGEGSRLTVL.

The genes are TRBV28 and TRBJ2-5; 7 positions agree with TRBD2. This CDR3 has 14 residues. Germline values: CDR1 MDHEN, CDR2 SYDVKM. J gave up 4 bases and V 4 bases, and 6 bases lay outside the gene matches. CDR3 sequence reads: CASSSRGESETQYF. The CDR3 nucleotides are TGTGCCAGCAGTTCCCGGGGGGAGTCAGAGACCCAGTACTTC.

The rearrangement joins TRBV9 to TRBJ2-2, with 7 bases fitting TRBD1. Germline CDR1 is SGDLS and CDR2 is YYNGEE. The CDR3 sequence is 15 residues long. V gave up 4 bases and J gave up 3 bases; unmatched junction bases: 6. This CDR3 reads CASSTPGQYTGELFF. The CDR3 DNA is TGTGCCAGCAGCACTCCGGGACAGTACACCGGGGAGCTGTTTTTT.

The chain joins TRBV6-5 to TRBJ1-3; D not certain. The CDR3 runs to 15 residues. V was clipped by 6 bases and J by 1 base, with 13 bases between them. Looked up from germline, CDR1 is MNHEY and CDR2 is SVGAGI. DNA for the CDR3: TGTGCCAGCAGGCTCCATGGGCAATCTGGAAACACCATATATTTT. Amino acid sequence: CASRLHGQSGNTIYF.

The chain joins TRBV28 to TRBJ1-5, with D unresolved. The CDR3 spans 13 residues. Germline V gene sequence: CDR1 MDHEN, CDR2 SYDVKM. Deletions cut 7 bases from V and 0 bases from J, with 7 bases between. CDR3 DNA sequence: TGTGCCAGCATCCCCTATAGCAATCAGCCCCAGCATTTT. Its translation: CASIPYSNQPQHF.

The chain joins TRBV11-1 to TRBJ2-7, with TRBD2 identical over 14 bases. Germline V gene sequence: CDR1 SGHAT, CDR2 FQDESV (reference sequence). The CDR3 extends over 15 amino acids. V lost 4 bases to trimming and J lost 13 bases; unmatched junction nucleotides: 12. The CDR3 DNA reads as TGTGCCAGCAGCTCGACCGGGACTAGCGGGAGTAAGGGTTACTTC. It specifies CASSSTGTSGSKGYF.

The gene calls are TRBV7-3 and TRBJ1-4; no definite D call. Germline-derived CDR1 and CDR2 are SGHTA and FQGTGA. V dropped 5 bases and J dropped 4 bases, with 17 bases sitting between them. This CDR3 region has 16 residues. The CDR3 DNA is TGTGCCAGCAGCCTTAGAGAGGCAGAACTTAATGAAAAACTGTTTTTT. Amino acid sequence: CASSLREAELNEKLFF.